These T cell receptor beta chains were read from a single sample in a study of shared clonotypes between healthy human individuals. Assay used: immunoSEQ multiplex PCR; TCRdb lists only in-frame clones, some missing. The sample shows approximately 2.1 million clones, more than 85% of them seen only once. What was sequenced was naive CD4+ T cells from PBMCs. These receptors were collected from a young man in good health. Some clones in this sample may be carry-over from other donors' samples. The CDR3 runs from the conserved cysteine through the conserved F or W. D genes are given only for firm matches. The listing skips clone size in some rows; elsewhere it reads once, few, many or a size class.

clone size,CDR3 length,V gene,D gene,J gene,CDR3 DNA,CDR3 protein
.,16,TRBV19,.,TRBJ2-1,TGTGCCAGTAGTATAGTCGGGGGCCCCTCCTACAATGAGCAGTTCTTC,CASSIVGGPSYNEQFF
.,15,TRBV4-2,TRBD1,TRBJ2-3,TGTGCCAGCAGCGCCTTACCCCCGGGACAGGGAACGCAGTATTTT,CASSALPPGQGTQYF
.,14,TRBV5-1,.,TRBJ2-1,TGCGCCAGCTCTAATCCGCAGGGTGGGGATGAGCAGTTCTTC,CASSNPQGGDEQFF
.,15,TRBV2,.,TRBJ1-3,TGTGCCAGCGAAAAGGACTCTCGGAACAGGAACACCATATATTTT,CASEKDSRNRNTIYF
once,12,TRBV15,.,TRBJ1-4,TGTGCCACCAGCAGAGGCTTTGAAAAACTGTTTTTT,CATSRGFEKLFF
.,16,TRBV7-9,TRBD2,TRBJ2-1,TGTGCCAGCAGCTTAGGAGCGGGGAGCTCCTACAATGAGCAGTTCTTC,CASSLGAGSSYNEQFF
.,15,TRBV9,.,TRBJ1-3,TGTGCCAGCAGCGCTCACTGGGCTTCTGGAAACACCATATATTTT,CASSAHWASGNTIYF
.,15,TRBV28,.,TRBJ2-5,TGTGCCAGCACCGAAGGGGGGGCGTACCAAGAGACCCAGTACTTC,CASTEGGAYQETQYF
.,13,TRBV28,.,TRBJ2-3,TGTGCCAGCAGTTTATCCCCCCTTGGGACGCAGTATTTT,CASSLSPLGTQYF
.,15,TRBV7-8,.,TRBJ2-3,TGTGCCAGCAGCTTGGAGCGGGCAAGCACAGATACGCAGTATTTT,CASSLERASTDTQYF
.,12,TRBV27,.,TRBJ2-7,TGTGCCAGCAGTCCAAGCTCCTACGAGCAGTACTTC,CASSPSSYEQYF
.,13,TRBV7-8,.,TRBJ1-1,TGTGCCAGCAGTGGGGGCCCGAACACTGAAGCTTTCTTT,CASSGGPNTEAFF
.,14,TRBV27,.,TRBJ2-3,TGTGCCAGCCGAAAGCAAGGTTGGGAAGATACGCAGTATTTT,CASRKQGWEDTQYF
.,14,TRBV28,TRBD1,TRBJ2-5,TGTGCCAGCAGTTTTGGAGACAGGGAAAAGACCCAGTACTTC,CASSFGDREKTQYF
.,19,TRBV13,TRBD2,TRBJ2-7,TGTGCCAGCAGCGAGCGAGGAAGACTAGCGGGAGAGCCCTACTACGAGCAGTACTTC,CASSERGRLAGEPYYEQYF
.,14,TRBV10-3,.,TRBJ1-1,TGTGCCATCAGTAGCCGGGGGGTAAGCACTGAAGCTTTCTTT,CAISSRGVSTEAFF
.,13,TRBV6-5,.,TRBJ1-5,TGTGCCAGCGAACGGGTACGCAATCAGCCCCAGCATTTT,CASERVRNQPQHF
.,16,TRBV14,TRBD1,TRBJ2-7,TGTGCCAGCAGCCAAGATTGGGGACAGGGATTCTACGAGCAGTACTTC,CASSQDWGQGFYEQYF
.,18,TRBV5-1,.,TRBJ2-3,TGCGCCAGCAGCTTGGAGATCTCGACATGGGGCAACACAGATACGCAGTATTTT,CASSLEISTWGNTDTQYF
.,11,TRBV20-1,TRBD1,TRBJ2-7,TGCAGTGCTTATCGGACAGGCGAGCAGTACTTC,CSAYRTGEQYF
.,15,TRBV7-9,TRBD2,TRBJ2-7,TGTGCCAGCAGCTTGGGGACTAGCGGGACCTACGAGCAGTACTTC,CASSLGTSGTYEQYF
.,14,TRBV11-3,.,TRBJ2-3,TGTGCCAGCAGCCGATCCCCTTACGCAGATACGCAGTATTTT,CASSRSPYADTQYF
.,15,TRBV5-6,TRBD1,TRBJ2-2,TGTGCCAGCAGCTCCCGACAGGGACGGACCGGGGAGCTGTTTTTT,CASSSRQGRTGELFF
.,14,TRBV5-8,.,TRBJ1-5,TGTGCCACCATATTGGGGCGGAACAATCAGCCCCAGCATTTT,CATILGRNNQPQHF
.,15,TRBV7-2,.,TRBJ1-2,TGTGCCAGCAGCTCTCCTCGGACAGCGCAATATGGCTACACCTTC,CASSSPRTAQYGYTF
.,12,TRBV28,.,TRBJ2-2,TGTGCCAGCCGTACGGGGACCGGGGAGCTGTTTTTT,CASRTGTGELFF